These 8 T cell receptor beta chains originate from one sample sequenced in a study of CD8+CD57+ T cells in acquired aplastic anemia. According to the study, genomic DNA was the template for TCR beta VDJ and CDR3 profiling. TCRdb independently ran MiXCR on the reads; one entry per CDR3 protein. The data show 200,000 to 250,000 distinct CDR3 sequences, 65% seen once. Sequencing was done on patients that had shown CD8+CD57+ cell expansion by flow cytometry. Sequenced material: sorted CD4+, CD8+, or CD8+CD57+ T cells (not recorded which) from PBMCs. Source of these receptors: a human donor with aplastic anemia.

V and J are TRBV10-3 and TRBJ2-7; D perhaps matches TRBD1 (5 bases). V lost 0 bases, J lost 3 bases, and 12 bases lay in between. The CDR3 is made up of 15 amino acids. Germline V lookup: CDR1 ENHRY, CDR2 SYGVKD. CDR3: CAISESGQGSYEQYF. The CDR3 nucleotides are TGTGCCATCAGTGAGTCGGGGCAGGGAAGCTACGAGCAGTACTTC.

The V gene is TRBV20-1, the J gene TRBJ2-1, with 7 bases lining up with TRBD1. Unmatched junction bases numbered 7, after V lost 7 bases and J lost 13 bases. The CDR3 consists of 10 residues. Germline V gives CDR1 DFQATT, CDR2 SNEGSKA (reference sequence). The CDR3 DNA is TGCAGTGTTCGACGGGACAGCCAGTTCTTC. This sequence encodes CSVRRDSQFF.

A few counts support this clonotype. The chain uses TRBV29-1 and TRBJ2-1; D is uncertain. The germline CDR1 and CDR2 sequences are SQVTM and ANQGSEA. The CDR3 sequence is 14 residues long. V lost 3 bases and J lost 3, with 12 bases in between. CDR3 coding DNA: TGCAGCGTTGAGTCGCCTGCCGTCTACAATGAGCAGTTCTTC. Its translation: CSVESPAVYNEQFF.

This clonotype was counted many times. V gene TRBV4-1 combines with J gene TRBJ2-7; D might be TRBD2 (5 bases). The V end lost 3 bases, the J end lost 1 base, and 16 bases lay between the germline ends. The CDR3 covers 16 residues. Germline CDR1 reads MGHRA; CDR2 reads YSYEKL. CDR3 region: CASSQGTRPLSYEQYF. The CDR3 nucleotides are TGCGCCAGCAGCCAGGGTACTAGGCCCCTATCCTACGAGCAGTACTTC.

This clonotype was seen a handful of times. This rearrangement joins TRBV2 to TRBJ1-5; the D gene is possibly TRBD1 (5 bases). This CDR3 comprises 16 residues. Germline V gene sequence: CDR1 SNHLY, CDR2 FYNNEI. The V end lost 8 bases, the J end lost 1 base, and 18 bases lay between the germline ends. The CDR3 spells CASQFQGLSSNQPQHF. The CDR3 DNA is TGTGCCAGCCAATTCCAGGGTCTTTCGAGCAATCAGCCCCAGCATTTT.

The CDR3 bases are TGTGCCAGCAGTGCAAGGACAGGGAATGAGCAGTTCTTC. Amino acid sequence: CASSARTGNEQFF. This sequence joins TRBV25-1 and TRBJ2-1; 8 nucleotides line up with TRBD1. CDR3 size: 13 residues. Germline lookup yields CDR1 MGHDK and CDR2 SYGVNS. V trimming: 4 bases; J trimming: 7 bases; junction bases outside the gene matches: 3.

This chain connects TRBV5-1 to TRBJ2-1, with D possibly being TRBD2 (6 bases). Germline V gene lookup returns CDR1 SGHRS and CDR2 YFSETQ. The CDR3 consists of 16 residues. The V end lost 1 base, the J end lost 2 bases, and 13 bases lay between the germline ends. The CDR3 loop is CASSLIRGTAYNEQFF. The CDR3 bases are TGCGCCAGCAGCTTGATCCGCGGGACCGCCTACAATGAGCAGTTCTTC.

In this sample, this clonotype turned up a few times. The chain links TRBV10-3 to TRBJ2-3, with 9 bases that match TRBD1. V dropped 3 bases and J dropped 3; count of bases not matched to a gene: 7. Germline CDR1 is ENHRY and CDR2 is SYGVKD. The CDR3 has 16 residues. CDR3 DNA: TGTGCCATCAGTGAATTTGGGGGACAGGGAACAGATACGCAGTATTTT. It encodes CAISEFGGQGTDTQYF.